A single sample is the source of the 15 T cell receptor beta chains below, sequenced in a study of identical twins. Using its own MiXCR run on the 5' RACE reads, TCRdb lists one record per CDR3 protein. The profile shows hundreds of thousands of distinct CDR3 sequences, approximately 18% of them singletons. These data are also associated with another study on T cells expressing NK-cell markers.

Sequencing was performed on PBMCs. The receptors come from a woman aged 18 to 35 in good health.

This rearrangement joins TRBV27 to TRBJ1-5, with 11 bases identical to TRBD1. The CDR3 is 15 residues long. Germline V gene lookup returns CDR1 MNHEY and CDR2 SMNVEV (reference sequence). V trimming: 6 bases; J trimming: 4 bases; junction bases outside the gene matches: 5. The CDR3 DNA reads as TGTGCCAGCAGGAAGGGGACAGGGGGTAATCAGCCCCAGCATTTT. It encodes CASRKGTGGNQPQHF.

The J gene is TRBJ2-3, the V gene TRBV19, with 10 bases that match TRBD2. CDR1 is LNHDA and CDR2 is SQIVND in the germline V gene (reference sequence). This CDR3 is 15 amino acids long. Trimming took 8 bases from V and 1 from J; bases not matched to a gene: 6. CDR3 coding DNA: TGTGCCAGTGCCAGCGGGGGGGCAGGCACAGATACGCAGTATTTT. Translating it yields CASASGGAGTDTQYF.

The CDR3: CATSRRPLGDAEQFF. CDR3 DNA sequence: TGTGCCACCAGCAGAAGGCCCTTAGGGGACGCTGAGCAGTTCTTC. The V call is TRBV15, the J call TRBJ2-1, with D perhaps assigned TRBD1 or TRBD2 (5 bases each). The CDR3 totals 15 residues. Germline CDR1 reads LNHNV; CDR2 reads YYDKDF (reference sequence). The ends were cut back, 2 bases at V and 9 bases at J, with 17 bases in the middle.

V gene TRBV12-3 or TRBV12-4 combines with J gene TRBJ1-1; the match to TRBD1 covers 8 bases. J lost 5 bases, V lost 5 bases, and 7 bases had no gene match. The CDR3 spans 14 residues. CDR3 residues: CASSPLTGGTEAFF. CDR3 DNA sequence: TGTGCCAGCAGTCCCCTAACAGGGGGGACTGAAGCTTTCTTT.

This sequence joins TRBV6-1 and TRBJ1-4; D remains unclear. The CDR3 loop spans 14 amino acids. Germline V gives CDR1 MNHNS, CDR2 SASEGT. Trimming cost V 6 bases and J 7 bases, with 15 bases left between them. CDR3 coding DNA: TGTGCCAGCAGCGCCGTGAGCAACCTTGAAAAACTGTTTTTT. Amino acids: CASSAVSNLEKLFF.

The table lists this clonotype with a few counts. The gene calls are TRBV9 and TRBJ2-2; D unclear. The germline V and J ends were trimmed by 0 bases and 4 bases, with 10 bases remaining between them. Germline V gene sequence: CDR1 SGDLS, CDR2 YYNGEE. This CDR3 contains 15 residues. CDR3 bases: TGTGCCAGCAGCGTAGTTGGGCAGGTCACCGGGGAGCTGTTTTTT. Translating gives CASSVVGQVTGELFF.

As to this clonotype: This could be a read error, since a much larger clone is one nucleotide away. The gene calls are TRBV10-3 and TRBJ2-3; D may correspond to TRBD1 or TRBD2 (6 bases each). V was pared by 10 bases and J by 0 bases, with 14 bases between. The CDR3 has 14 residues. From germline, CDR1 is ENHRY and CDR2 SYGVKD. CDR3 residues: CATSGAASTDTQYF. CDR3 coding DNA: TGTGCCACCTCGGGGGCGGCTAGCACAGATACGCAGTATTTT.

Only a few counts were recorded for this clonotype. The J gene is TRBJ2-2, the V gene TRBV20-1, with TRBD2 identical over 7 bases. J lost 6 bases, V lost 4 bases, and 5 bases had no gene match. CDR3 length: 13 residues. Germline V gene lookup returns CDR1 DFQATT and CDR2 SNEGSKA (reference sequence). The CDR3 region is CSAIEGGAGELFF. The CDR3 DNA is TGCAGTGCTATAGAGGGAGGGGCCGGGGAGCTGTTTTTT.

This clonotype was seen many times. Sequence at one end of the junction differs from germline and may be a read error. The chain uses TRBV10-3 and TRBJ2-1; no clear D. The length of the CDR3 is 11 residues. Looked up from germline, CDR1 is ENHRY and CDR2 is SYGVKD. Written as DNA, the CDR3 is TGTGCCATTAGTGACTACAATGAGCAGTTCTTC. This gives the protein CAISDYNEQFF.

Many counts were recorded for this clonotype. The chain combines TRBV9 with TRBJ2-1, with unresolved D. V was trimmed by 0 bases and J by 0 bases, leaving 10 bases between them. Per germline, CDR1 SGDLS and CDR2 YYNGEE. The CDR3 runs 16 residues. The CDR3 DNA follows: TGTGCCAGCAGCGTAGTTGGGGAAACCTCCTACAATGAGCAGTTCTTC. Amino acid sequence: CASSVVGETSYNEQFF.

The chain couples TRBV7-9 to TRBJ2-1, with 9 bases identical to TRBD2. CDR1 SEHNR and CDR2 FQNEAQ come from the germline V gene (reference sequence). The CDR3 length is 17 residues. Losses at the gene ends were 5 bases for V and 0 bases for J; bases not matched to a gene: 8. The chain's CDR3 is CASSQSTSGSSYNEQFF. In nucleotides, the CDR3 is TGTGCCAGCAGCCAATCGACTAGCGGTAGCTCCTACAATGAGCAGTTCTTC.

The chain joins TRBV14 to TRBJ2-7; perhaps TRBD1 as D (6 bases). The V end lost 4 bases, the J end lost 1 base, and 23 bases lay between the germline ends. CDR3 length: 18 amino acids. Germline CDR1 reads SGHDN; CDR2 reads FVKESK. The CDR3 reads CASSLTKSRSDRSYEQYF. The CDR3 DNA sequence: TGTGCCAGCAGCCTCACGAAAAGTCGATCGGACAGATCCTACGAGCAGTACTTC.

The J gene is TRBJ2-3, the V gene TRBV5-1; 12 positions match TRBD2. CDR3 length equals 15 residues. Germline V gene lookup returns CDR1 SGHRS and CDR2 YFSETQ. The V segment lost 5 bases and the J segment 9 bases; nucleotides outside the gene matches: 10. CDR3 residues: CASREGLAGIETQYF. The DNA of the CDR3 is TGCGCCAGCAGGGAAGGACTAGCGGGGATTGAGACGCAGTATTTT.

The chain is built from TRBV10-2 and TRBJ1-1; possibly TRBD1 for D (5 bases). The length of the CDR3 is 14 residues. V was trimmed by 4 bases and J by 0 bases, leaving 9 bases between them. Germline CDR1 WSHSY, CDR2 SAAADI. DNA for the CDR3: TGCGCCAGCAGTGGGGAGGGGATGAACACTGAAGCTTTCTTT. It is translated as CASSGEGMNTEAFF.

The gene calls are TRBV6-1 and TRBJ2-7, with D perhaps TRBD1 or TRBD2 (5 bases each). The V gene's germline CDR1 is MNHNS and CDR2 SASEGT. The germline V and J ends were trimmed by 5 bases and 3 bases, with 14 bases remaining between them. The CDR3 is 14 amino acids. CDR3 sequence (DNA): TGTGCCAGCAGTCAGGGCAGTGGGAGCTACGAGCAGTACTTC. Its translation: CASSQGSGSYEQYF.